This paragraph reports one TCR beta chain. This table comes from immunoSEQ multiplex PCR, and its TCRdb copy is limited to in-frame clones, with some not included. Among about 180,000 clones listed, approximately 92% were seen once. The data derive from a study of control samples from healthy donors and cancer patients. Sequenced input: blood. This clonotype was sampled from a man aged 30 to 39 in good health.

DNA of the CDR3: TGTGCCAGCAGTCCCGGGGGGCGGAACAATCAGCCCCAGCATTTT. Protein product: CASSPGGRNNQPQHF. The chain employs TRBV28 and TRBJ1-5; TRBD1 is a possible D gene (6 bases). The CDR3 is made up of 15 amino acids. Germline CDR1 is MDHEN and CDR2 is SYDVKM. V lost 5 bases and J lost 3, with 14 bases in between.